The clone carrying this T cell receptor beta chain was detected a few times. Its target is unknown. Unique molecular identifiers were built into the TCRbeta library. From the PCR reads, TCRdb called clonotypes with MiXCR, one entry per CDR3 protein. In the table there are 300,000 to 400,000 distinct CDR3 sequences, approximately 23% of which are singletons. These data originate in a study of T-cell reconstitution after alpha-beta-depleted transplantation in children. General study points: About two months after transplant, alpha-beta T cells reportedly came from several hundred expanded graft clones. In some patients, recipient T cells and intrathymic progenitors surviving conditioning explained high day-60 diversity.

The germline V gene has CDR1 SGHDN and CDR2 FVKESK. The CDR3 is made up of 13 amino acids. V lost 0 bases and J 3 bases, leaving 6 bases between the germline ends. This specimen consisted of PBMCs, mostly from graft donor cells, obtained 180 days after TCRalphabeta/CD19-depleted stem cell transplant. This chain joins TRBV14 and TRBJ2-7, with D hard to call. This sequence originates from a male patient younger than 18 who had a stem cell transplant for acute lymphoblastic leukemia, so the T cells may come from the graft donor. CDR3: CASSQDPYYEQYF. The CDR3 DNA reads as TGTGCCAGCAGCCAAGACCCTTACTACGAGCAGTACTTC.